The clone carrying this TCR beta chain was counted a few times. This record comes from a study of control samples from healthy donors and cancer patients. Measured with immunoSEQ multiplex PCR; TCRdb has only the in-frame clones, and not every one. The sample lists over 100,000 clones, 92% occurring once. Germline CDR1 and CDR2: MNHNY and SVGAGI (reference sequence). The V gene lost 0 bases and the J gene lost 12 bases, with 17 bases spanning the gap. The CDR3 is 14 residues long. Sequenced sample: blood. The sequence was obtained from a woman aged 50 to 60 in good health. V is TRBV6-6 and J is TRBJ2-5; D is possibly TRBD1 (7 bases). The CDR3 here is CASSYSEGARIKYF. The CDR3 region has the DNA TGTGCCAGCAGTTACTCGGAGGGGGCGCGGATTAAGTACTTC.